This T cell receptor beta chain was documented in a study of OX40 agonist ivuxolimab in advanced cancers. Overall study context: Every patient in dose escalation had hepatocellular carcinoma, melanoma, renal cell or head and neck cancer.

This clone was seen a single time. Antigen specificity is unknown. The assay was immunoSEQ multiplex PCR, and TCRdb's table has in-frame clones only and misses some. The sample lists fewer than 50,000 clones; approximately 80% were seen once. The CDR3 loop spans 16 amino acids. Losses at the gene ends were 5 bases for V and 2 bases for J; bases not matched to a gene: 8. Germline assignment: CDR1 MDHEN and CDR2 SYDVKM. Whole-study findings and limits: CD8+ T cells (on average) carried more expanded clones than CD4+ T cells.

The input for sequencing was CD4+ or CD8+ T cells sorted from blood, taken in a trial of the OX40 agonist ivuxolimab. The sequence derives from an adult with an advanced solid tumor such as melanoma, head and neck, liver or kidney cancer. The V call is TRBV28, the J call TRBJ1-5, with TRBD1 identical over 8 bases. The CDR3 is CASSTPTGARNQPQHF. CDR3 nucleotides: TGTGCCAGCAGTACCCCGACAGGGGCCCGCAATCAGCCCCAGCATTTT. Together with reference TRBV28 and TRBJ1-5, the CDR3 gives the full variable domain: DVKVTQSSRYLVKRTGEKVFLECVQDMDHENMFWYRQDPGLGLRLIYFSYDVKMKEKGDIPEGYSVSREKKERFSLILESASTNQTSMYLCASSTPTGARNQPQHFGDGTRLSIL.